This T cell receptor beta chain was recorded in a study of T cell changes during pregnancy in multiple sclerosis. Method: immunoSEQ multiplex PCR; TCRdb's copy keeps in-frame clones and lacks some. The table shows under 50,000 clones, with 80% to 95% occurring only once. The sequencing used CD8+ T cells from peripheral blood mononuclear cells, collected after pregnancy. This TCR derives from a female donor with multiple sclerosis, enrolled in a pregnancy study.

The CDR3 coding sequence is TGTGCCAGCAGAGGAGGGACAGCGCCTGGCACTGAAGCTTTCTTT. Translation: CASRGGTAPGTEAFF. This chain connects TRBV2 to TRBJ1-1; 7 bases line up with TRBD1. Germline V gene data show CDR1 as SNHLY and CDR2 as FYNNEI. Trimming at V came to 6 bases and at J to 4 bases, leaving 11 bases not matched to a gene. The CDR3 runs 15 residues.